Shown below are 16 T cell receptor beta chains from a single sample sequenced in a study of T cell responses to AZD1222 COVID-19 vaccine. The assay was immunoSEQ multiplex PCR, and TCRdb's table has in-frame clones only and misses some. The sample carries under 150,000 clones, 65% to 90% recorded once. The source was peripheral blood, collected 28 days after the second dose of the MenACWY control vaccine. These receptors originate from an adult who received the MenACWY meningococcal vaccine as a control.

This clone was seen only a few times. The chain is built from TRBV4-1 and TRBJ1-2, with D unresolved. CDR3 length: 14 amino acids. In germline, CDR1 is MGHRA, CDR2 YSYEKL. Trimming shortened V by 0 bases and J by 8 bases, and 13 bases separated the two germline ends. The CDR3 is CASSQDVGPGGYTF. The CDR3 bases are TGCGCCAGCAGCCAAGATGTAGGGCCCGGCGGCTACACCTTC.

This clone appeared a few times. The gene calls are TRBV6-6 and TRBJ1-2; tentatively, D is TRBD1 (6 bases). Germline CDR1 and CDR2: MNHNY and SVGAGI (reference sequence). V was clipped by 6 bases and J by 7 bases, with 6 bases between them. CDR3 length equals 10 residues. The CDR3 DNA follows: TGTGCCAGCAGGGACAGTGGCTACACCTTC. Amino acid sequence: CASRDSGYTF.

The rearrangement links TRBV5-1 to TRBJ2-7; 12 bases are shared with TRBD1. CDR3 length equals 14 residues. Germline CDR1 reads SGHRS; CDR2 reads YFSETQ. J was trimmed by 9 bases and V by 2 bases; bases with no gene match: 6. The chain's CDR3 is CASSLGTGGIGQYF. The DNA of the CDR3 is TGCGCCAGCAGCTTAGGGACAGGGGGCATAGGGCAGTACTTC.

This chain links TRBV19 with TRBJ2-7; D is perhaps TRBD1 (6 bases). The germline V and J ends were trimmed by 5 bases and 4 bases, with 18 bases remaining between them. The CDR3 runs 15 residues. The germline CDR1 and CDR2 sequences are LNHDA and SQIVND (reference sequence). DNA for the CDR3: TGTGCCAGTAGTCAGGTTGAGACAGGTCATTACGAGCAGTACTTC. It yields the protein CASSQVETGHYEQYF.

The rearrangement joins TRBV29-1 to TRBJ1-1; maybe TRBD1 (5 bases). CDR1 is SQVTM and CDR2 is ANQGSEA in the germline V gene. V was trimmed by 4 bases and J by 0 bases, leaving 12 bases between them. The CDR3 runs 14 residues. CDR3: CSVASGTVNTEAFF. The CDR3 nucleotides are TGCAGCGTTGCCTCCGGGACGGTGAACACTGAAGCTTTCTTT.

V gene TRBV6-2 or TRBV6-3 combines with J gene TRBJ2-2; 7 nucleotides line up with TRBD2. CDR1 is MNHEY, CDR2 SVGEGT, per germline. The CDR3 spans 17 residues. V was clipped by 2 bases and J by 1 base; unmatched bases: 7. The CDR3 coding sequence is TGTGCCAGCAGTTACAGTGCGGCTAGCGGGAACACCGGGGAGCTGTTTTTT. Its translation: CASSYSAASGNTGELFF.

This clone was observed a few times. The rearrangement uses TRBV3-1 (or the pseudogene TRBV3-2) and TRBJ2-7; 10 nucleotides agree with TRBD1. Germline V gene sequence: CDR1 LGHDT, CDR2 YNNKEL (reference sequence). The CDR3 runs to 13 residues. With V trimmed by 4 bases and J by 6 bases, 3 bases remained unmatched. CDR3 loop: CASSLGQGGEQYV. CDR3 coding DNA: TGTGCCAGCAGCCTCGGACAGGGGGGCGAGCAGTACGTC.

The V call is TRBV6-6, the J call TRBJ1-1; the D gene is possibly TRBD1 (5 bases). Between the trimmed V and J ends, which lost 5 bases and 3 bases, there was a span of 13 bases. Germline V lookup: CDR1 MNHNY, CDR2 SVGAGI (reference sequence). The CDR3 sequence is 14 residues long. In nucleotides, the CDR3 is TGTGCCAGCAGTAGGGGACCGGGGTACACTGAAGCTTTCTTT. This codes for CASSRGPGYTEAFF.

The rearrangement joins TRBV2 to TRBJ2-7; D is perhaps TRBD2 (5 bases). Trimming shortened V by 4 bases and J by 1 base, and 11 bases separated the two germline ends. In germline, CDR1 is SNHLY, CDR2 FYNNEI. The CDR3 length is 14 residues. The CDR3 DNA is TGTGCCAGCAGTGTTCGGGGAACGTCCTACGAGCAGTACTTC. Translation gives CASSVRGTSYEQYF.

The chain has TRBV29-1 and TRBJ2-2; 7 nucleotides agree with TRBD2. The CDR3 runs 14 residues. CDR1 and CDR2 (germline): SQVTM, ANQGSEA. V was clipped by 5 bases and J by 4 bases; unmatched bases: 7. CDR3 residues: CSVQPGLSTGELFF. The CDR3 DNA reads TGCAGCGTTCAACCGGGACTAAGCACCGGGGAGCTGTTTTTT.

Regarding this clone: The junction departs from the called germline gene at one end, perhaps through a read error. The chain employs TRBV7-2 and TRBJ2-2; 8 bases agree with TRBD2. Germline lookup yields CDR1 SGHTA and CDR2 FQGNSA. The CDR3 length is 18 residues. The CDR3 coding sequence is TGTGCCAGCAGCTTAGGGCGGGTTCCCGGGGGGGACCCCGGAGAGCTGTTTTTT. Translation gives CASSLGRVPGGDPGELFF.

J is TRBJ2-2 and V is TRBV5-1; D possibly corresponds to TRBD2 (6 bases). Deletions cut 2 bases from V and 2 bases from J, with 10 bases between. CDR1 and CDR2 (germline): SGHRS, YFSETQ. The CDR3 length is 15 residues. The CDR3 sequence is CASSFGGLNTGELFF. The CDR3 region has the DNA TGCGCCAGCAGCTTCGGGGGATTAAACACCGGGGAGCTGTTTTTT.

The V and J genes are TRBV5-1 and TRBJ1-5; D unclear. The CDR3 is 15 residues long. Trimming took 0 bases from V and 7 from J, leaving 14 bases between them. CDR1 and CDR2 from the germline V gene are SGHRS and YFSETQ. The CDR3 spells CASSLEGQLGQPQHF. The CDR3 coding sequence is TGCGCCAGCAGCTTGGAAGGGCAACTAGGCCAGCCCCAGCATTTT.

This sequence joins TRBV27 and TRBJ1-2, with D possibly TRBD1 on 6 matching bases. The ends were cut back, 2 bases at V and 2 bases at J, with 18 bases in the middle. The CDR3 is made up of 17 amino acids. From germline, CDR1 is MNHEY and CDR2 SMNVEV (reference sequence). The CDR3 is CASSLRTVGAPNYGYTF. The CDR3 bases are TGTGCCAGCAGTTTACGGACCGTGGGGGCCCCGAACTATGGCTACACCTTC.

The V and J genes are TRBV2 and TRBJ2-7; 7 bases line up with TRBD1. Trimming took 3 bases from V and 2 from J; bases not matched to a gene: 4. CDR3 length: 14 residues. The germline V gene encodes CDR1 SNHLY and CDR2 FYNNEI. CDR3 nucleotide sequence: TGTGCCAGCAGTGAGGAACAGGGGCCCTACGAGCAGTACGTC. Translation gives CASSEEQGPYEQYV.

V usage is TRBV6-1 and J usage is TRBJ2-2; D unclear. The V end was cut by 0 bases, the J end by 7 bases, with 15 bases between. In germline, CDR1 is MNHNS, CDR2 SASEGT. CDR3 length: 16 residues. CDR3 in DNA: TGTGCCAGCAGTGAAGCGGAAACGGGTTTGAGCGGGGAGCTGTTTTTT. Protein product: CASSEAETGLSGELFF.